This is a list of T cell receptor beta chains from one sample in a study of human T cells and chemical hapten exposure. TCRdb processed the RACE reads anew with MiXCR; each CDR3 protein has one entry. Among some 100,000 distinct CDR3 sequences listed, roughly a tenth were seen once. Specimen: whole blood, collected in connection with sensitization to the hapten diphenylcyclopropenone (DPC). The origin of the receptors is a woman in her thirties or forties with alopecia areata. Some clones in this sample may be carry-over from other donors' samples. The conserved cysteine and the conserved F or W are not part of the CDR3 here. The listing skips clone size in some rows; elsewhere it reads once, few, many or a size class.

cdr3_length,j_call,clone_size,v_call,cdr3_aa
11,TRBJ1-1,once,TRBV29-1,SVEGTRNTEAF
10,TRBJ2-1,many,TRBV6-1,ASSEAPNEQF
12,TRBJ1-5,many,TRBV20-1,SARKQGKAQPQH
13,TRBJ1-2,many,TRBV6-5,ASSYSTGGGYGYT
10,TRBJ2-3,many,TRBV29-1,SVVRGTDTQY
13,TRBJ1-3,many,TRBV12-3/TRBV12-4,ASSRIPSSGNTIY
12,TRBJ1-2,many,TRBV27,ASSLSRGRSGYT
9,TRBJ1-1,many,TRBV6-1,ASSPSRGAF
13,TRBJ2-2,few,TRBV6-6,AGHGQGKNTGELF
13,TRBJ1-3,.,TRBV6-2/TRBV6-3,ASSPYPGRGNTIY
12,TRBJ1-2,.,TRBV28,ASRRQGACYGYT
13,TRBJ1-2,many,TRBV12-3/TRBV12-4,ASSLESATYYGYT
13,TRBJ2-3,.,TRBV7-9,ASSFGGPVTDTQY
12,TRBJ1-5,.,TRBV5-1,ASSSGTENQPQH
12,TRBJ1-2,many,TRBV10-3,AISESGTVYGYT
12,TRBJ1-3,many,TRBV5-6,ASSLGGSGNTIY
13,TRBJ2-1,many,TRBV5-1,ASSLAPARVSEQF
11,TRBJ2-1,few,TRBV5-6,ASSTDSLNEQF
17,TRBJ1-1,.,TRBV6-2/TRBV6-3,ASSREGTKTGWMNTEAF
11,TRBJ1-2,.,TRBV20-1,STWGDTNYGYT
9,TRBJ2-5,few,TRBV7-2,ACTQGETQY
12,TRBJ2-5,.,TRBV28,ASSPGGLGETQY
14,TRBJ1-1,many,TRBV27,ASSLRWGVGNTEAF
12,TRBJ1-5,many,TRBV28,ASRRQVMSQPQH
10,TRBJ2-1,few,TRBV6-2/TRBV6-3,ASRTQFTEQF
12,TRBJ1-3,few,TRBV2,ASRPTLLGNTIY
14,TRBJ2-1,few,TRBV7-9,ASSPLEGLGINEQF
13,TRBJ2-7,.,TRBV7-8,ASSLVQGPSYEQY
12,TRBJ2-3,few,TRBV29-1,SVSTGGGSDTQY
13,TRBJ2-7,many,TRBV4-3,ASSQGAEGPYEQY
11,TRBJ1-2,.,TRBV12-3/TRBV12-4,ASTMDQGYGYT
14,TRBJ1-3,many,TRBV6-6,ASSSPYGRSGNTIY
17,TRBJ2-3,few,TRBV29-1,SVEVAQGEAAGGTDTQY
13,TRBJ1-6,few,TRBV28,AINGEGSYNSPLH
13,TRBJ2-2,.,TRBV12-3/TRBV12-4,ASTLAGAPVGELF
13,TRBJ1-2,few,TRBV28,ASSPRTGGNYGYT
11,TRBJ1-3,many,TRBV7-2,ASSLGSGNTIY
12,TRBJ1-2,many,TRBV12-3/TRBV12-4,ASIATGGRYGYT
11,TRBJ2-1,few,TRBV4-3,ASSRWQGNEQF
9,TRBJ2-1,many,TRBV6-5,ASSWGQEQF
12,TRBJ2-7,.,TRBV11-1,ASSLRGGLDEQY
12,TRBJ2-7,.,TRBV2,ASSLTALHYEQY
16,TRBJ2-2,.,TRBV4-3,ASSQEPLTVVGTGELF
12,TRBJ1-2,many,TRBV7-2,ASSFNSVIYGYT
13,TRBJ1-1,many,TRBV30,AWSTRWGRDTEAF
14,TRBJ2-4,many,TRBV2,ASSEMSGVAKNIQY
10,TRBJ1-5,few,TRBV19,ASLGGGQPQH
13,TRBJ2-3,.,TRBV28,ASISRQGARDTQY
12,TRBJ1-2,few,TRBV12-5,ASGPDRGNYGYT
11,TRBJ1-4,.,TRBV29-1,SVEIQGEEKLF
12,TRBJ1-4,few,TRBV20-1,SARDRGLTEKLF
12,TRBJ2-7,.,TRBV18,ASSPPGIRNEQY
10,TRBJ2-3,many,TRBV6-1,ASRTSTDTQY
12,TRBJ1-2,.,TRBV7-2,ASSLAFFEKGYT
13,TRBJ1-1,few,TRBV27,ASSLNVWGHTEAF